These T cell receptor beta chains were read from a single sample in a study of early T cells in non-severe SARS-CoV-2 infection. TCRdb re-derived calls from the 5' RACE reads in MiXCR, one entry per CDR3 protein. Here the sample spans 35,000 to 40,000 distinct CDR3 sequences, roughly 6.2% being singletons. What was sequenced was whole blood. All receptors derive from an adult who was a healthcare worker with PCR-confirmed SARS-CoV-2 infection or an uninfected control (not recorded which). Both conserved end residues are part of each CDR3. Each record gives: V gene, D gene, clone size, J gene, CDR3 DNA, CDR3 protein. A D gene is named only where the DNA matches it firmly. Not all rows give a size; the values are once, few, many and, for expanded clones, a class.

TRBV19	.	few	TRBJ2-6	TGTGCCAGTAGCAGAGCCCCGCCTGGGGCCAACGTCCTGACTTTC	CASSRAPPGANVLTF
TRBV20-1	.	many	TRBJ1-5	TGCAGTGGCTTACAGGGCCGGGATCAGCCCCAGCATTTT	CSGLQGRDQPQHF
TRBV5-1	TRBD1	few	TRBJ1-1	TGCGCCAGCAGCTTGGGGGACAGGGTCATCGCTGAAGCTTTCTTT	CASSLGDRVIAEAFF
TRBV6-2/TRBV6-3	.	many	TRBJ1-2	TGTGCCAGCGCGACCGGCTATGGCTACACCTTC	CASATGYGYTF
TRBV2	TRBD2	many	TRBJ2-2	TGTGCCAGCAGTCGACTAGCGGGTGCCGGGGAGCTGTTTTTT	CASSRLAGAGELFF
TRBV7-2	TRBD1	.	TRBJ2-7	TGTGCCAGCAGCTCCCGGTCCCAGACAGGGATTGAGTACTTC	CASSSRSQTGIEYF
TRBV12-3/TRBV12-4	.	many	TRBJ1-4	TGTGCCAGCAGCCGCAACAGGGCTAATCAGGAAAAACTGTTTTTT	CASSRNRANQEKLFF
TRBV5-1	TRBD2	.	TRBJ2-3	TGCGCCAGCAGCTTGGCCGGGGTAGCGGGAGGGCAAGATACGCAGTATTTT	CASSLAGVAGGQDTQYF
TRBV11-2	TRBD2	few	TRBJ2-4	TGTGCCAGCAGCACTCGGACTAGCGGGAGTTCGAAAAACATTCAGTACTTC	CASSTRTSGSSKNIQYF
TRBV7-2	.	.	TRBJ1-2	TGTGCCAGCAGCTTAGGACAGACTAACTATGGCTACACCTTC	CASSLGQTNYGYTF
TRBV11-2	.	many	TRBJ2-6	TGTGCCAGCAGCCGCAGGGTCTCTGGGGCCAACGTCCTGACTTTC	CASSRRVSGANVLTF
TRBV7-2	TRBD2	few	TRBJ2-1	TGTGCCAGCAGCTCGGGTCCTCTAGCGGGAGGTCACAATGAGCAGTTCTTC	CASSSGPLAGGHNEQFF
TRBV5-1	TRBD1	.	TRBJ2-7	TGCGCCAGCAGCTTGGTCTGGGACAGGGGCAACGAGCAGTACTTC	CASSLVWDRGNEQYF
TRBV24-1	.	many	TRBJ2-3	TGTGCCACCAGTGTAGGGGGCACAGATACGCAGTATTTT	CATSVGGTDTQYF
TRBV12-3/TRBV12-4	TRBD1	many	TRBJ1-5	TGTGCCAGCAGGACCACAGGGGGGTCCCAGCATTTT	CASRTTGGSQHF
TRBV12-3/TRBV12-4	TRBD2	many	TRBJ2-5	TGTGCCAGCAGTTTAAACCCTAGCGGGGTTGAGACCCAGTACTTC	CASSLNPSGVETQYF
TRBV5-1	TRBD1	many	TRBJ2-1	TGCGCCAGCAGCACGGGACAGGGGGCAAACAATGAGCAGTTCTTC	CASSTGQGANNEQFF
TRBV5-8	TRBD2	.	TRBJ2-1	TGTGCCAGCAGATTTACGTCTAGCGGGGGACTTTCCTACAATGAGCAGTTCTTC	CASRFTSSGGLSYNEQFF
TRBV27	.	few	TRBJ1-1	TGTGCCAGCAGTTTAAAATATGGGATTGAAGCTTTCTTT	CASSLKYGIEAFF
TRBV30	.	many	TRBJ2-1	TGTGCCTGGGGCACTGCCTACAATGAGCAGTTCTTC	CAWGTAYNEQFF
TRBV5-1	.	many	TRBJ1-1	TGCGCCAGCAGGTATGGGGGCGACACTGAAGCTTTCTTT	CASRYGGDTEAFF
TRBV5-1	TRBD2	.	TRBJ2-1	TGCGCCAGCAGCCTGAGCGGGAGGTACAATGAGCAGTTCTTC	CASSLSGRYNEQFF
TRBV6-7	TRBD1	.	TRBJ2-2	TGTGCCAGCAGTTACGTCAGGGGGTACGGGGAGCTGTTTTTT	CASSYVRGYGELFF
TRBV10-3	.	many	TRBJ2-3	TGTGCCATCAGGGGACACAGCACAGATACGCAGTATTTT	CAIRGHSTDTQYF
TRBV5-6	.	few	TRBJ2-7	TGTGCCAGCAACCAACGGGGACTGAACTCCTACGAGCAGTACTTC	CASNQRGLNSYEQYF
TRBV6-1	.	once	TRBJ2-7	TGTGCCAGCAGCCCCTCGGGGCGGGCCCGACCCATCGAGCAGTACTTC	CASSPSGRARPIEQYF
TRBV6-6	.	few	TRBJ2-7	TGTGCCAGCAGCCCTCTGCCCTACGAGCAGTACTTC	CASSPLPYEQYF
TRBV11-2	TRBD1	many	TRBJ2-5	TGTGCCAGCAGCTTAAGGGCCCCACGACAGGGAACCCAAGAGACCCAGTACTTC	CASSLRAPRQGTQETQYF
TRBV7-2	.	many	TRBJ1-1	TGTGCCAGCAGCTTAGCGGTGGGCGAAGCTTTCTTT	CASSLAVGEAFF
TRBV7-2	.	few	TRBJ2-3	TGTGCCAGCAGCTTAGATGGGGCAACGCAGTATTTT	CASSLDGATQYF
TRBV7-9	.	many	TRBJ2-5	TGTGCCAGCAGCTTAGGCGGGGAAGAGACCCAGTACTTC	CASSLGGEETQYF
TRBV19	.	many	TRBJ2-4	TGTGCCAGTAGTATGTTCGCCCTAGAAAACATTCAGTACTTC	CASSMFALENIQYF
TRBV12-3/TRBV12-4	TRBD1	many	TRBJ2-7	TGTGCCAGCAGTCCAAAACAGGGGTTGTCCTACGAGCAGTACTTC	CASSPKQGLSYEQYF
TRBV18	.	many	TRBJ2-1	TGTGCCAGCTCACCACCGAGAAGCTCCTACAATGAGCAGTTCTTC	CASSPPRSSYNEQFF
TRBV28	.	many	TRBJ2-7	TGTGCCAGCAGTTTCTCCCCCAGGAGGGCGGGGTACTCCGAGCAGTACTTC	CASSFSPRRAGYSEQYF
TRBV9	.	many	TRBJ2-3	TGTGCCAGCAGCGAGACTAGCACAGATACGCAGTATTTT	CASSETSTDTQYF
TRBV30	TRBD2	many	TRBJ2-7	TGTGCCTGGGCGGGAGGGCCAAGAGAGCAGTACTTC	CAWAGGPREQYF
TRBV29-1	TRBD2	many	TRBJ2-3	TGCAGCGTTCCAAGAGCGGGGGGGCCAGATACGCAGTATTTT	CSVPRAGGPDTQYF
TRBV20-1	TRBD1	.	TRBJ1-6	TGCAGTGCTAGCGGGACAGTTAATTCGCCCCTCCACTTT	CSASGTVNSPLHF
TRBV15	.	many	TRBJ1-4	TGTGCCACCACCATCCGGGCTGGACGGCCTTTAGAACTGTTTTTT	CATTIRAGRPLELFF
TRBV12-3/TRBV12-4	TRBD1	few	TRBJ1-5	TGTGCCAGCAGTGCGCAGGGGGCTAGCAATCAGCCCCAGCATTTT	CASSAQGASNQPQHF
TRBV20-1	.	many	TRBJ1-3	TGCAGTGCTAGAGGCGACAGTGGTCGAAACACCATATATTTT	CSARGDSGRNTIYF
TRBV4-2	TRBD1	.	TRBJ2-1	TGTGCCAGCAGCCAAGCAGGGGGCAACAATGAGCAGTTCTTC	CASSQAGGNNEQFF
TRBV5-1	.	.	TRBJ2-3	TGCGCCAGCAGCTTGGCAACAGGGTCCTTCACAGATACGCAGTATTTT	CASSLATGSFTDTQYF
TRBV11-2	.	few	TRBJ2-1	TGTGCCAGCAGCTTCATCCGGGCCAGCTACAATGAGCAGTTCTTC	CASSFIRASYNEQFF